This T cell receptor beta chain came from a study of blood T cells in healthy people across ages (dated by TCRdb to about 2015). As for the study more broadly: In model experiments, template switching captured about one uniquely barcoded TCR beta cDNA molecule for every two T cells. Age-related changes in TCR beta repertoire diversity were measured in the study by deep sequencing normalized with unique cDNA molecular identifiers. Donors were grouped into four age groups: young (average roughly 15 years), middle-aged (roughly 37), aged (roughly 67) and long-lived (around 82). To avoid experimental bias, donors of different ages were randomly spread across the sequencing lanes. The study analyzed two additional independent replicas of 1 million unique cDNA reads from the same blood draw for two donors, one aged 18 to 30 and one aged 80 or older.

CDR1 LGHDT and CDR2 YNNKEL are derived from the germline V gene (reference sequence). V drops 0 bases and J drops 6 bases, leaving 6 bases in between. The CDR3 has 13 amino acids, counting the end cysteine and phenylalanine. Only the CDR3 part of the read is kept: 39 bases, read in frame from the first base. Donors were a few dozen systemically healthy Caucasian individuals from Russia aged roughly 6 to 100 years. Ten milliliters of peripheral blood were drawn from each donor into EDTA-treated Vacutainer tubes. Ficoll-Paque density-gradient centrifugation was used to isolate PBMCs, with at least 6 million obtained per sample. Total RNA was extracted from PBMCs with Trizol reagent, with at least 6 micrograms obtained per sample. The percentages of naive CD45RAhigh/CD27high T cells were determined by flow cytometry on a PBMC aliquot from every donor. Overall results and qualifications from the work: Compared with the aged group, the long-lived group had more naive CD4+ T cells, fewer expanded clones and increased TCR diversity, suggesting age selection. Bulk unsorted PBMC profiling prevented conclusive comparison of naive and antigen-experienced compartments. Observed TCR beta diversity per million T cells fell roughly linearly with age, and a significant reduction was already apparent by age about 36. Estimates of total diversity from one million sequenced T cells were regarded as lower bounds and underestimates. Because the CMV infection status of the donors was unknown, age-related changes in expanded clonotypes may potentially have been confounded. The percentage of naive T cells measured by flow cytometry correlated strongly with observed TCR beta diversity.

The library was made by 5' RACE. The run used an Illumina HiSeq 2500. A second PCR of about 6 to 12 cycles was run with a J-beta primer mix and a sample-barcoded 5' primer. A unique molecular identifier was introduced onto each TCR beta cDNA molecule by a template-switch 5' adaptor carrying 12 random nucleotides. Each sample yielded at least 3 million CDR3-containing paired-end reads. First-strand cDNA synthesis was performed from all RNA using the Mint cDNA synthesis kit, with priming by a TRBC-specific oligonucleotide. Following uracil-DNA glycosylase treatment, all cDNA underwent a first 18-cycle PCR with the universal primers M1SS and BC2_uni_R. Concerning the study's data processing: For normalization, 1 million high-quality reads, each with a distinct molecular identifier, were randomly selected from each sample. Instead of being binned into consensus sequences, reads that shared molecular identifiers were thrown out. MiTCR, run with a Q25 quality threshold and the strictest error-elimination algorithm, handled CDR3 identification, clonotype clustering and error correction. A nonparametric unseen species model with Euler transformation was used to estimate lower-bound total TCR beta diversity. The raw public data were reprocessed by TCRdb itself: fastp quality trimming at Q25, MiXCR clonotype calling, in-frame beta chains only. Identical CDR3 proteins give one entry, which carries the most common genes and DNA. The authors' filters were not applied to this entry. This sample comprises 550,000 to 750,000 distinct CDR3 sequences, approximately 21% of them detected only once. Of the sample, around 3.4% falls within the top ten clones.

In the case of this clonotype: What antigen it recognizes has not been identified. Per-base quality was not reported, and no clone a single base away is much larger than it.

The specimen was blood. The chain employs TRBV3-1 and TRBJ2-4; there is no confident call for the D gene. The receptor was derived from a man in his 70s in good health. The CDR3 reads CASSQEGRNIQYF. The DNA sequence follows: TGTGCCAGCAGCCAAGAGGGCAGAAACATTCAGTACTTC.